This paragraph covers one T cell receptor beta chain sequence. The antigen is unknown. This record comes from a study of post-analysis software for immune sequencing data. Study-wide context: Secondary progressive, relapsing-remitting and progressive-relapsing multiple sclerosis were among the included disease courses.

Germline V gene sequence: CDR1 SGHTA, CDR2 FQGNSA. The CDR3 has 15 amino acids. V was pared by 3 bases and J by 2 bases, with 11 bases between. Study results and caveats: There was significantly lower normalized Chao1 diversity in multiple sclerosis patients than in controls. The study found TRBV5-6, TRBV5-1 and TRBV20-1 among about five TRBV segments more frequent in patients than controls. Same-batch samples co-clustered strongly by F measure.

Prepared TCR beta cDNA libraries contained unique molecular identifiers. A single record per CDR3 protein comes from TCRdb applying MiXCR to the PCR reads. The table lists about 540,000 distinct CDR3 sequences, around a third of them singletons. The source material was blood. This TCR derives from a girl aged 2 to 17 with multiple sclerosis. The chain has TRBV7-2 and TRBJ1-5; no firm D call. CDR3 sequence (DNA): TGTGCCAGCAGCTTTTCTGGGAACGGCAATCAGCCCCAGCATTTT. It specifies CASSFSGNGNQPQHF.